This TCR beta chain was identified during a study of cytomegalovirus exposure and HLA in healthy donors. Study-level points and caveats: Other equally common chains were less clonally expanded than HLA-associated TCR beta chains, a later analysis showed.

The PCR was carried out with 60 Vbeta primers and 13 Jbeta primers. In the original analysis: A later analysis counted approximately 80 million unique TCR beta chains, some 11 million shared. TCRdb's copy holds only in-frame clones and misses some; the assay was immunoSEQ multiplex PCR. The V and J calls and the clone size are those of that table, but D and trimming were determined from the DNA. The table has about 130,000 clones, about two thirds seen once. Not recorded for this donor was the CMV serostatus. Comment on this clone: The antigen is undetermined.

The V segment lost 4 bases and the J segment 6 bases; nucleotides outside the gene matches: 8. Germline CDR1 is SGHNT and CDR2 is YYREEE (reference sequence). The CDR3 has 16 amino acids. The specimen sequenced was PBMCs. The TCR originated in a human donor in good health. The gene calls are TRBV5-4 and TRBJ2-2; 11 positions match TRBD2. The CDR3 sequence is CASSPIAGGGAGELFF. The CDR3 DNA is TGTGCCAGCAGCCCCATAGCGGGAGGGGGGGCCGGGGAGCTGTTTTTT.